The entry that follows covers one T cell receptor (beta chain) sequence. The antigen remains unidentified. The sample originates from a study of blood T cells in healthy people across ages. Findings of the study overall: While age rose, TCR beta diversity per million T cells dropped in a roughly linear way.

The CDR3 sequence is 14 residues long. Between the trimmed V and J ends, which lost 4 bases and 5 bases, there was a span of 17 bases. The germline V gene has CDR1 GTSNPN and CDR2 SVGIG (reference sequence). PCR was performed a second time for roughly 7 to 12 cycles using a sample-barcoded 5' primer and a J-beta primer mix. All cDNA molecules were each tagged by a template-switch adaptor with 12 random nucleotides. TCRdb ran MiXCR on the 5' RACE reads and lists one entry per CDR3 protein. The sample shows roughly 1,500,000 distinct CDR3 sequences, roughly 40% of them seen only once. The chain links TRBV30 to TRBJ1-2; D is perhaps TRBD1 (5 bases). The clonotype comes from a woman under 30 in good health. Sequencing used blood. The DNA for the CDR3 is TGTGCCTGGACCCTGGGGGGATCGGGTTATGGCTACACCTTC. Its protein is CAWTLGGSGYGYTF.